This T cell receptor (beta chain) was recovered during a study of control samples from healthy donors and cancer patients. Libraries were prepared by immunoSEQ multiplex PCR; TCRdb keeps only in-frame clonotypes and omits some of them. The sample shows around 190,000 clones, around nine tenths of them seen only once. Germline CDR1 is SGHVS and CDR2 is FNYEAQ. CDR3 size: 15 residues. Trimming left V 3 bases short and J 7 bases short, with 15 bases between. Sequenced input: blood. The chain recombines TRBV7-6 with TRBJ2-2, with D perhaps being TRBD1 or TRBD2 (6 bases each). This clonotype was sampled from a man in his thirties or forties in good health. The CDR3 is CASSFPGGEVGELFF. CDR3 nucleotide sequence: TGTGCCAGCAGCTTCCCCGGGGGCGAGGTCGGGGAGCTGTTTTTT.